In its sample, the clone carrying this TCR gamma chain is hyperexpanded. This sample also contains other DNA sequences that code for the same CDR3. Sequencing used genomic DNA taken from PBMCs of patients and controls. The CDR3 contains 11 residues. The V and J ends lost 0 bases and 12 bases, in that order; junction bases with no gene match: 5. Germline lookup yields CDR1 VTNTFY and CDR2 YDVSTARD (reference sequence). The sample belongs to a study of gamma delta lymphoproliferative disorders and STAT genes. TCRdb called clones anew from the multiplex PCR reads with CATT. This sample has around 600 gamma-chain clones, with roughly 27% found just once.

The rearrangement joins TRGV3 to TRGJ1 or TRGJ2. The J gene, missing from TCRdb, was assigned here through DNA to germline matching. The TCR sequence derives from a human donor in good health. Sequenced sample: blood. The CDR3 is CATWDRRGKLF. In DNA, the CDR3 is TGTGCCACCTGGGACAGGCGGGGGAAACTCTTT.